The T cell receptor beta chain described here comes from a study of T-cell memory formation after mild COVID-19. Background on the study: Clusters of TCRs were largely donor specific.

TCRdb re-analysed the 5' RACE reads in MiXCR, keeping a single row per CDR3 protein. The sample has fewer than 650,000 distinct CDR3 sequences, roughly 17% seen once. Only a few counts were recorded for this clonotype. The clonotype originates from an adult woman who had mild COVID-19 (a few samples of this study predate the infection). Cell type and time point are not known. Sequencing used PBMCs or a T cell subset sorted from them (not recorded which).

The CDR3 loop reads CASSQSPGTGGSNTEAFF. CDR3 nucleotides: TGCGCCAGCAGCCAATCTCCCGGGACAGGGGGCTCGAACACTGAAGCTTTCTTT. This chain links TRBV5-1 with TRBJ1-1; TRBD1 matches at 12 bases. Germline assignment: CDR1 SGHRS and CDR2 YFSETQ. The length of the CDR3 is 18 residues. The trim removed 4 bases at V and 1 base at J, leaving 11 bases unmatched.